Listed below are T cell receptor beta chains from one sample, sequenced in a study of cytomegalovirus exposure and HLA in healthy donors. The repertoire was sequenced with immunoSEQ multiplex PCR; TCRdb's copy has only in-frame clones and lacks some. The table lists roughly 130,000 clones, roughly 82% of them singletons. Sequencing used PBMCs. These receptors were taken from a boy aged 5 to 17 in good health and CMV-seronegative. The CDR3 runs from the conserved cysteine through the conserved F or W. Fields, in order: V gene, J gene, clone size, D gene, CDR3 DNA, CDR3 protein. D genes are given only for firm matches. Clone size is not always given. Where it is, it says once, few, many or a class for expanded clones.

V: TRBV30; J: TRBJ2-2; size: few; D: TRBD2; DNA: TGTGCCTGGAGTGTTTGGACGGGGGGAAGGACCGGGGAGCTGTTTTTT; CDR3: CAWSVWTGGRTGELFF
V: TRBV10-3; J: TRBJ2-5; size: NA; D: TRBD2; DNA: TGTGCCATCAGTGAGTCACTAGCGGGAGTGGGTGAGACCCAGTACTTC; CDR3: CAISESLAGVGETQYF
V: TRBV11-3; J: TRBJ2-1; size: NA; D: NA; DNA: TGTGCCAGCAGCCTATCAAATGAGCAGTTCTTC; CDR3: CASSLSNEQFF
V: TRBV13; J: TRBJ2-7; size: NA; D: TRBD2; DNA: TGTGCCAGCAGCTTATTCGCGGGAGACTACGAGCAGTACTTC; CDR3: CASSLFAGDYEQYF
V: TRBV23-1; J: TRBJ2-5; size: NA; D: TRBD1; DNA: TGCGCCAGCAGTCACCCAGGGGGCCGGGAGACCCAGTACTTC; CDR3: CASSHPGGRETQYF
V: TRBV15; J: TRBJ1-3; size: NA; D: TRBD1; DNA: TGTGCCACCAGCAGAGGAACAGGGGACCAAGGTGGAAACACCATATATTTT; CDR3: CATSRGTGDQGGNTIYF
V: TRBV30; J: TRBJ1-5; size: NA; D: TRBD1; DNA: TGTGCCTGGAGTGGGGGACAGGCGACCTATCAGCCCCAGCATTTT; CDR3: CAWSGGQATYQPQHF
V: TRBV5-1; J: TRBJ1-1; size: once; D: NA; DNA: TGCGCCAGCAGCCAACAGGGCATGAACACTGAAGCTTTCTTT; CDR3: CASSQQGMNTEAFF
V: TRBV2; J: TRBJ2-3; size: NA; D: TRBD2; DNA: TGTGCCAGCAGTGTCGGACTAGGAGGGGATACGCAGTATTTT; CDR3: CASSVGLGGDTQYF
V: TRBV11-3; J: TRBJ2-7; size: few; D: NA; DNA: TGTGCCAGCAGCTTCGGCGGGAAGGACGACGAGCAGTACTTC; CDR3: CASSFGGKDDEQYF
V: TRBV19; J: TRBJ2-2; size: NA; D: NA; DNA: TGTGCCAGTACCAGGCTGAACACCGGGGAGCTGTTTTTT; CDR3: CASTRLNTGELFF
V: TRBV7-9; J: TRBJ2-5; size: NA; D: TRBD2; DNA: TGTGCCAGCAGCTTAGGGCGTAGCGGGAGGGACCAAGAGACCCAGTACTTC; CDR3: CASSLGRSGRDQETQYF
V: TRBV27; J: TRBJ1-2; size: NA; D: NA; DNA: TGTGCCAGCGGCTACAGGGATGGCTACACCTTC; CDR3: CASGYRDGYTF
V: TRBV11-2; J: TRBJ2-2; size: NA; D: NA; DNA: TGTGCCAGCTCGGGGGTGACAGGGTCCCTCGGGGAGCTGTTTTTT; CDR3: CASSGVTGSLGELFF
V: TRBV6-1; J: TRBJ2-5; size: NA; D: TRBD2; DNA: TGTGCCAGCAGTGAAAGGGTAGCGGGAGGGTGGGGGGAGACCCAGTACTTC; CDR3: CASSERVAGGWGETQYF
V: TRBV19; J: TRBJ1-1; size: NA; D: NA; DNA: TGTGCCAGTAGTATTAGCATGAACACTGAAGCTTTCTTT; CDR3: CASSISMNTEAFF
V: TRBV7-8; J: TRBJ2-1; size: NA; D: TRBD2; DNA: TGTGCCAGCAGCTTATCACTCGCGGGGGACGATGAGCAGTTCTTC; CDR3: CASSLSLAGDDEQFF
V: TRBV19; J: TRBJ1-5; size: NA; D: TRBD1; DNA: TGTGCCAGTAGAACACGGGACAGGGGGCAAGGTCAGCCCCAGCATTTT; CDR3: CASRTRDRGQGQPQHF
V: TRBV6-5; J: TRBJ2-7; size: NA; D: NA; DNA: TGTGCCAGCAGTTACTCCCTAGAGGACTACGAGCAGTACTTC; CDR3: CASSYSLEDYEQYF
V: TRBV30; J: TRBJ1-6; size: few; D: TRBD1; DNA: TGTGCCTGGCAAGGGACAGTCAATTCACCCCTCCACTTT; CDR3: CAWQGTVNSPLHF
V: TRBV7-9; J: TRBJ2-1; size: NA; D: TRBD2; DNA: TGTGCCAGCAGCTTCACCAGGGGACTAGCGGGATTCGGAAATGAGCAGTTCTTC; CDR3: CASSFTRGLAGFGNEQFF
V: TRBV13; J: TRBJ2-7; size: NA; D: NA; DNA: TGTGCCAGCAGCTGGTTTAGGGACTTGCAATCCTACGAGCAGTACTTC; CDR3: CASSWFRDLQSYEQYF